This T cell receptor beta chain was retrieved from a study of OX40 agonist ivuxolimab in advanced cancers. Study at large: Patients were roughly 83% male with ages roughly 23 to 79, mean roughly 55.

V was cut by 2 bases and J by 1 base, with 15 bases left in between. This CDR3 has 16 amino acids. Germline V gives CDR1 SGHKS, CDR2 YYEKEE (reference sequence). Using immunoSEQ multiplex PCR, the repertoire was profiled, and TCRdb retains in-frame clones only, with some absent. The sample yields about 36,000 clones, 70% to 80% seen once. The chain recombines TRBV5-5 with TRBJ2-5; a weak D match, TRBD2 (5 bases). This clonotype originated in an adult with an advanced solid tumor such as melanoma, head and neck, liver or kidney cancer. Sequences were derived from CD4+ or CD8+ T cells sorted from blood, sampled in a trial of the OX40 agonist ivuxolimab. The CDR3 here is CASSFGAGGVQETQYF. DNA for the CDR3: TGTGCCAGCAGCTTTGGTGCGGGTGGGGTCCAAGAGACCCAGTACTTC. Full variable domain (remainder filled in from reference TRBV5-5 and TRBJ2-5): DAGVTQSPTHLIKTRGQQVTLRCSPISGHKSVSWYQQVLGQGPQFIFQYYEKEERGRGNFPDRFSARQFPNYSSELNVNALLLGDSALYLCASSFGAGGVQETQYFGPGTRLLVL.